This record covers a single T cell receptor beta chain. Use of 60 Vbeta and 13 Jbeta primers characterized the PCR. Profiled with immunoSEQ multiplex PCR; TCRdb holds only in-frame clones, not every one. The table shows about 57,000 clones, with more than 70% occurring only once. Germline loops: CDR1 MGHRA, CDR2 YSYEKL. The ends lost 3 bases at V and 6 bases at J; junction bases unmatched: 14. The CDR3 runs to 18 residues. The data are from a study of cytomegalovirus exposure and HLA in healthy donors. Donors consisted of healthy bone marrow donors. This clonotype was sampled from a male donor in good health and CMV-seronegative. Sequenced material: PBMCs. This chain connects TRBV4-1 to TRBJ2-3; 11 bases match TRBD2. Here the CDR3 reads CASSHLHGSGGAGDTQYF. CDR3 bases: TGCGCCAGCAGCCATCTCCACGGTAGCGGGGGGGCTGGGGATACGCAGTATTTT.